The present T cell receptor (beta chain) was sequenced within a study of lymphopenia after photon versus proton radiotherapy. The study, taken as a whole, reports: Under photons, naive T cells and diversity fell while effector/memory populations rose. Better survival with proton therapy was suggested as possible, not demonstrated. After lymphocyte nadir, photon-treated repertoires showed oligoclonal expansion, especially CD8+ Temra.

Data came from immunoSEQ multiplex PCR; TCRdb stores just in-frame clones and leaves some out. The sample consists of about 16,000 clones, about nine tenths of them appearing once. Trimming pared 2 bases from V and 10 bases from J, leaving 9 bases between. CDR1 and CDR2 from the germline V gene are MNHNY and SVGAGI (reference sequence). This CDR3 is 12 amino acids long. With regard to this clone: As yet, its antigen is unknown.

Source: peripheral blood, taken from a patient treated with proton-based radiotherapy. The source of this sequence is a man in his 70s with pancreatic cancer. The chain joins TRBV6-6 to TRBJ2-1; no clear D. DNA for the CDR3: TGTGCCAGCAGTTACCCGCCCGGGGAGCAGTTCTTC. Translation gives CASSYPPGEQFF.